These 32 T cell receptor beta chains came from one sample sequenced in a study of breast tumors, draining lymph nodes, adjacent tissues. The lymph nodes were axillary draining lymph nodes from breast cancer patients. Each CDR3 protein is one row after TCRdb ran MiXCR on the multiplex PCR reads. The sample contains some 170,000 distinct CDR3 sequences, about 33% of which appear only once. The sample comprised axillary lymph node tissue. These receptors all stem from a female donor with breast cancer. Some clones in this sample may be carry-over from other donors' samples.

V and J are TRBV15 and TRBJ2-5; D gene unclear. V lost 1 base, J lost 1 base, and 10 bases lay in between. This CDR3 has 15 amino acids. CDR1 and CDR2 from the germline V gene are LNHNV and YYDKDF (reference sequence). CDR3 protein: CATSRVRASQETQYF. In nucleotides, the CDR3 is TGTGCCACCAGCAGAGTTAGGGCCAGCCAAGAGACCCAGTACTTC.

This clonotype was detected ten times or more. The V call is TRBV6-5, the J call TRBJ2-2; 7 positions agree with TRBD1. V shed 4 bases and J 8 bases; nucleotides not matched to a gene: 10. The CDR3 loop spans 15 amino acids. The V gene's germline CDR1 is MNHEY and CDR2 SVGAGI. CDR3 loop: CASSLETGPSGELFF. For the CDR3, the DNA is TGTGCCAGCAGTTTAGAGACAGGGCCCAGTGGGGAGCTGTTTTTT.

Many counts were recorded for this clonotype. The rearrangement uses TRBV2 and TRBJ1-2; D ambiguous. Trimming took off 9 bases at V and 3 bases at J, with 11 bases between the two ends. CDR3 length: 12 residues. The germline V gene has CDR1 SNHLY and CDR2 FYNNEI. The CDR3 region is CARDLWDYGYTF. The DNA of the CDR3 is TGTGCCAGGGACCTGTGGGACTATGGCTACACCTTC. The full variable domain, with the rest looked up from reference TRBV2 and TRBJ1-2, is EPEVTQTPSHQVTQMGQEVILRCVPISNHLYFYWYRQILGQKVEFLVSFYNNEISEKSEIFDDQFSVERPDGSNFTLKIRSTKLEDSAMYFCARDLWDYGYTFGSGTRLTVV.

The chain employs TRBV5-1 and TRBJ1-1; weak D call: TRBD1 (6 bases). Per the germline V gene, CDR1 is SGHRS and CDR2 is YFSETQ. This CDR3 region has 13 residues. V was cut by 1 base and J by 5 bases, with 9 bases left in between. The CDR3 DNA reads TGCGCCAGCAGCTTGACAGGGACGACTGAAGCTTTCTTT. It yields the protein CASSLTGTTEAFF.

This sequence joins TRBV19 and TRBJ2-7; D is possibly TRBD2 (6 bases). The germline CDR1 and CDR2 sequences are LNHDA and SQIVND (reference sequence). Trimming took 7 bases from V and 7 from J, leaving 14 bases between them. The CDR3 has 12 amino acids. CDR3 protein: CASTGGPVEQYF. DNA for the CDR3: TGTGCCAGTACCGGAGGGCCCGTGGAGCAGTACTTC.

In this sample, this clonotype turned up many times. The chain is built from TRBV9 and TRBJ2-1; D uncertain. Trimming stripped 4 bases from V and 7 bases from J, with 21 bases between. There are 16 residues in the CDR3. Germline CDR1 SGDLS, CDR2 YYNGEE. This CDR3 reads CASSSRTSAIKNEQFF. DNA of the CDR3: TGTGCCAGCAGCTCCCGGACCTCGGCGATTAAGAATGAGCAGTTCTTC. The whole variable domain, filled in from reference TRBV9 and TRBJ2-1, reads DSGVTQTPKHLITATGQRVTLRCSPRSGDLSVYWYQQSLDQGLQFLIQYYNGEERAKGNILERFSAQQFPDLHSELNLSSLELGDSALYFCASSSRTSAIKNEQFFGPGTRLTVL.

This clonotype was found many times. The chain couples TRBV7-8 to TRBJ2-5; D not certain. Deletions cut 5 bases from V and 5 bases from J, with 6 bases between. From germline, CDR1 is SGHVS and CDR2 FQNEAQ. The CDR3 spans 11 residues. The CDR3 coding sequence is TGTGCCAGCAGCCGGGCGGAGACCCAGTACTTC. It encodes CASSRAETQYF. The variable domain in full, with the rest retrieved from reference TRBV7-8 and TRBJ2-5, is GAGVSQSPRYKVAKRGQDVALRCDPISGHVSLFWYQQALGQGPEFLTYFQNEAQLDKSGLPSDRFFAERPEGSVSTLKIQRTQQEDSAVYLCASSRAETQYFGPGTRLLVL.

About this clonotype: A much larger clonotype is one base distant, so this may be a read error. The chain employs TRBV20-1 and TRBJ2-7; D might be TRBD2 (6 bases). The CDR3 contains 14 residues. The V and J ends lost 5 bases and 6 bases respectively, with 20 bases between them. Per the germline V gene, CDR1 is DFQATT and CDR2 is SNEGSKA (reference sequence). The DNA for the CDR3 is TGCAGTGCTTCCATAGGGGAGGCCTTCTCCGAGCAGTACTTC. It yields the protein CSASIGEAFSEQYF.

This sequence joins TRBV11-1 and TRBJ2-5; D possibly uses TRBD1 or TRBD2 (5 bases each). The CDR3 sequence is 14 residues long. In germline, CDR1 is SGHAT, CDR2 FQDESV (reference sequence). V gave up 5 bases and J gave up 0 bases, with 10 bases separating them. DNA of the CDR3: TGTGCCAGCAGCCCCGGGGCCGACCAAGAGACCCAGTACTTC. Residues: CASSPGADQETQYF.

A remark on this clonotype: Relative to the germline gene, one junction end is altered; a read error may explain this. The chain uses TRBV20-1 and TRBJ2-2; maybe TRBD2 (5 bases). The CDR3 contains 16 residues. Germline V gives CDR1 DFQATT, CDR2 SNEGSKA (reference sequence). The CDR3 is CSARNAAIGNTGELLF. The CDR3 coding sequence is TGCAGTGCCCGCAACGCCGCTATTGGAAACACCGGGGAGCTGCTCTTT.

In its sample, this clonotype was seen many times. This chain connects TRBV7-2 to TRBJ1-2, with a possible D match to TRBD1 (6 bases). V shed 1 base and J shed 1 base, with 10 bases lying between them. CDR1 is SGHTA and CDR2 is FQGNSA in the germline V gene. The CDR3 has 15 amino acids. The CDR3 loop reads CASSLDRGRNYGYTF. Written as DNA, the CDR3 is TGTGCCAGCAGCTTAGATCGGGGGCGTAACTATGGCTACACCTTC.

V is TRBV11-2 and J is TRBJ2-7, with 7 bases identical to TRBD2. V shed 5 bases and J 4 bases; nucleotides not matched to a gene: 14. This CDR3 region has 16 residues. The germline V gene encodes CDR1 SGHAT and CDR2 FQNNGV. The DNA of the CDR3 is TGTGCCAGCAGCCCCGACCCGGGAGGCCCGATATACGAGCAGTACTTC. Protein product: CASSPDPGGPIYEQYF.

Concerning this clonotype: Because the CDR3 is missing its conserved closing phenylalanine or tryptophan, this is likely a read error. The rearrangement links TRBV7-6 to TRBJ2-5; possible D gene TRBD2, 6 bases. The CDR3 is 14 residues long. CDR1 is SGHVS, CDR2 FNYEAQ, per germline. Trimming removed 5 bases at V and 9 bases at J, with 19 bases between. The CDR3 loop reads CASSQPGAGKAQYL. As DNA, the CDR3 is TGTGCCAGCAGCCAACCCGGGGCGGGAAAGGCCCAGTACCTC.

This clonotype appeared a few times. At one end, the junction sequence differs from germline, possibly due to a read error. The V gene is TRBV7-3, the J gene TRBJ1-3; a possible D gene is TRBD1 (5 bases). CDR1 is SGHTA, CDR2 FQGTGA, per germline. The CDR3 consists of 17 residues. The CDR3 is CVSSPAVYGDAGSTIYF. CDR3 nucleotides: TGTGTCAGCAGCCCAGCGGTTTATGGGGACGCTGGAAGCACCATATATTTT.

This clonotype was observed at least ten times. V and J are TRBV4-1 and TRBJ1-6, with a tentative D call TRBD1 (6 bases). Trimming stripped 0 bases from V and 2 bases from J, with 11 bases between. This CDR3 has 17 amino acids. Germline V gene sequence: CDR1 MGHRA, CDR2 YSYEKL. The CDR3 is CASSQDNGGAYNSPLHF. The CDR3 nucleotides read TGCGCCAGCAGCCAAGATAACGGGGGCGCCTATAATTCACCCCTCCACTTT.

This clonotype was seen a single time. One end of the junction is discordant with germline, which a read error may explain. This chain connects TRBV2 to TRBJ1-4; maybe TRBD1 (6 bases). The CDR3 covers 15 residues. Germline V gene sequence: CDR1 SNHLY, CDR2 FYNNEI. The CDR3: CASSEVSGTPERLFF. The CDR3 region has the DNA TGTGCCAGCAGTGAAGTCTCCGGGACACCTGAAAGACTGTTTTTT.

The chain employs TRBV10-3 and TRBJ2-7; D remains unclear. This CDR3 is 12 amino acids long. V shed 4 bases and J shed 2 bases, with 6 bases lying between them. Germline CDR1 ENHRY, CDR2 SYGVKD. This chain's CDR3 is CAISGGAYEQYF. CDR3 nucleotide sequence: TGTGCCATCAGTGGTGGGGCCTACGAGCAGTACTTC.

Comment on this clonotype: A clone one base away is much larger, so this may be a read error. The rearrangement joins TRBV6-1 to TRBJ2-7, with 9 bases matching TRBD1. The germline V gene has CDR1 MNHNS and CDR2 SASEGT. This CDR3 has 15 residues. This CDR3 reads CASSSHGTGSHERYF. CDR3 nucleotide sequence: TGTGCCAGCAGTTCACACGGGACAGGGTCCCACGAGCGGTACTTC.

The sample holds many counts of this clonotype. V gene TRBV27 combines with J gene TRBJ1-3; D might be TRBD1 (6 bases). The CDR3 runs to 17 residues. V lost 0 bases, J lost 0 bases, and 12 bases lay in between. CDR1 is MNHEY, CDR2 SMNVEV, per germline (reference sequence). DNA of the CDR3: TGTGCCAGCAGTTTATCGGCAGGGGAATTCTCTGGAAACACCATATATTTT. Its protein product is CASSLSAGEFSGNTIYF.

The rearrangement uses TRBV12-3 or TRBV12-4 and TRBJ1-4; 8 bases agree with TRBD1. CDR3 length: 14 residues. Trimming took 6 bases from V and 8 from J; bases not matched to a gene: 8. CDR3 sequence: CASSLGTGGEKLFF. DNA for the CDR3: TGTGCCAGCAGCTTGGGGACAGGAGGGGAAAAACTGTTTTTT.

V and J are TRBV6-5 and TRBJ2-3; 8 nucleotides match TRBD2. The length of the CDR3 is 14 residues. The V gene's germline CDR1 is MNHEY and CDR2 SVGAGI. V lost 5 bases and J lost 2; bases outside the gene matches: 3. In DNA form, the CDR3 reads TGTGCCAGCAGTCGTAGCGGGGACACAGATACGCAGTATTTT. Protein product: CASSRSGDTDTQYF.

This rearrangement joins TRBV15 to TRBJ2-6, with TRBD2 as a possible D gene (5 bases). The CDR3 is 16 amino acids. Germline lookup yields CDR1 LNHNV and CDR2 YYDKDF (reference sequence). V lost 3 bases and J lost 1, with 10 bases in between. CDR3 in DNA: TGTGCCACCAGCAGCATAGAGGGATCTGGGGCCAACGTCCTGACTTTC. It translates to CATSSIEGSGANVLTF.

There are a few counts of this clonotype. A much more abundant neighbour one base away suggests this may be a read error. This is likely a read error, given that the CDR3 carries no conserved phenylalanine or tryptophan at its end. Here the CDR3 reads CASSPTAGFNEQFL. CDR3 sequence (DNA): TGTGCCAGCAGCCCAACAGCGGGCTTCAATGAGCAGTTCCTC. The chain uses TRBV7-2 and TRBJ2-1, with D possibly being TRBD2 (6 bases). The CDR3 covers 14 residues. Trimming took 5 bases from V and 6 from J, leaving 14 bases between them. Looked up from germline, CDR1 is SGHTA and CDR2 is FQGNSA.

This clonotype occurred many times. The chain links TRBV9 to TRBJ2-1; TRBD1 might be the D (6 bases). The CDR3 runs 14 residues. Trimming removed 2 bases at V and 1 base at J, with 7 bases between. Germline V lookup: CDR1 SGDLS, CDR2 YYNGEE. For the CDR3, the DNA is TGTGCCAGCAGCGTCAGGGGATCCTACAATGAGCAGTTCTTC. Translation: CASSVRGSYNEQFF.

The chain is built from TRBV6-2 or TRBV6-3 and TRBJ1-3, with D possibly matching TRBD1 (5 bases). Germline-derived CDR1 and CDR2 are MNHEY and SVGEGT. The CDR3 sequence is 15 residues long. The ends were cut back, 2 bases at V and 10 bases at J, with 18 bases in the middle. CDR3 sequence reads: CASSYQGLVGETIYF. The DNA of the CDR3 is TGTGCCAGCAGTTACCAGGGACTAGTGGGAGAGACCATATATTTT.

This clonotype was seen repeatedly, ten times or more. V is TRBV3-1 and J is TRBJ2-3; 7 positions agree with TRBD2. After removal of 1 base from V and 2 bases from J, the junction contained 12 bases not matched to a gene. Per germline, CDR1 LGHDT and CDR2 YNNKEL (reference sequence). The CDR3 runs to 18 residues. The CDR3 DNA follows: TGTGCCAGCAGCCAAGTCCCAACGGGGGGTATCGACACAGATACGCAGTATTTT. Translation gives CASSQVPTGGIDTDTQYF.

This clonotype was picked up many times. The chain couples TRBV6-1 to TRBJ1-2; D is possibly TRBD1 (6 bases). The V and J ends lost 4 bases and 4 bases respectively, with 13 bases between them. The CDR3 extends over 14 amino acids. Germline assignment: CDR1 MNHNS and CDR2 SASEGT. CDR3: CASSGLTGPYGYTF. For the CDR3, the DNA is TGTGCCAGCAGTGGCTTGACAGGACCCTATGGCTACACCTTC.

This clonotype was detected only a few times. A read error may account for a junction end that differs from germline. This chain's CDR3 is CASSHSSGGFTTNEKLFF. The CDR3 DNA sequence: TGTGCCAGCAGTCACTCGAGTGGGGGGTTCACAACTAATGAAAAACTGTTTTTT. The chain uses TRBV6-5 and TRBJ1-4, with TRBD1 as a possible D gene (5 bases). The CDR3 runs to 18 residues. The germline V gene encodes CDR1 MNHEY and CDR2 SVGAGI.

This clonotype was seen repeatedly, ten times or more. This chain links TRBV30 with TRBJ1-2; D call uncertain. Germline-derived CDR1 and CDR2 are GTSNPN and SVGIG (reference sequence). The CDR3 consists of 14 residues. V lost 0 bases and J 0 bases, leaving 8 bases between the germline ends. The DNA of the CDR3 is TGTGCCTGGAGTGTTCTTCCGGCTAACTATGGCTACACCTTC. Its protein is CAWSVLPANYGYTF.

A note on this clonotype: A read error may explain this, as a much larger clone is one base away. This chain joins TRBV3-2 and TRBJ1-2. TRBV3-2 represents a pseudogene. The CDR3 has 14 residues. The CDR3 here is CASSQAGGRCGYTF. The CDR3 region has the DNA TGTGCCAGCAGCCAAGCGGGAGGCCGCTGTGGCTACACCTTC.

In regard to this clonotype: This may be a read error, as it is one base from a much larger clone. CDR3 sequence: CAGSLVPSTGSYEQYF. For the CDR3, the DNA is TGTGCCGGCAGTTTAGTTCCCTCGACAGGGAGCTACGAGCAGTACTTC. This chain uses TRBV27 with TRBJ2-7; 7 bases are a match to TRBD1. From germline, CDR1 is MNHEY and CDR2 SMNVEV (reference sequence). The length of the CDR3 is 16 residues.

The CDR3 DNA sequence: TGTGCCAGCAGCCCGGACAGGGGCGCCGCCTATGGCTACACCTTC. This encodes CASSPDRGAAYGYTF. The chain combines TRBV7-2 with TRBJ1-2; 9 bases are a match to TRBD1. Looked up from germline, CDR1 is SGHTA and CDR2 is FQGNSA. J was trimmed by 4 bases and V by 5 bases; bases with no gene match: 8. The CDR3 has 15 residues.